Described below is a single TCR beta chain sequence and its context. Its antigen is unknown. This sample was taken from a study of T cells in localized non-small cell lung cancer. General study results and limits: Because only a single region of the tumor was sequenced, heterogeneity remains possible. In adjacent lung appeared a median 57 of the top 100 tumor clones.

The table came from immunoSEQ multiplex PCR; TCRdb's copy has only in-frame clones and leaves some out. Of approximately 72,000 clones listed, approximately 85% are singletons. Germline-derived CDR1 and CDR2 are SGHRS and YFSETQ. This CDR3 has 15 residues. The trim removed 4 bases at V and 4 bases at J, leaving 7 bases unmatched. The sequence was collected from a female donor older than 55 with stage I lung adenocarcinoma. The chain joins TRBV5-1 to TRBJ1-4; 7 bases agree with TRBD1. The sample consisted of peripheral blood, taken before any cancer treatment. Here the CDR3 reads CASSRSGDSNEKLFF. The CDR3 DNA follows: TGCGCCAGCAGCCGGTCCGGGGACAGTAATGAAAAACTGTTTTTT.